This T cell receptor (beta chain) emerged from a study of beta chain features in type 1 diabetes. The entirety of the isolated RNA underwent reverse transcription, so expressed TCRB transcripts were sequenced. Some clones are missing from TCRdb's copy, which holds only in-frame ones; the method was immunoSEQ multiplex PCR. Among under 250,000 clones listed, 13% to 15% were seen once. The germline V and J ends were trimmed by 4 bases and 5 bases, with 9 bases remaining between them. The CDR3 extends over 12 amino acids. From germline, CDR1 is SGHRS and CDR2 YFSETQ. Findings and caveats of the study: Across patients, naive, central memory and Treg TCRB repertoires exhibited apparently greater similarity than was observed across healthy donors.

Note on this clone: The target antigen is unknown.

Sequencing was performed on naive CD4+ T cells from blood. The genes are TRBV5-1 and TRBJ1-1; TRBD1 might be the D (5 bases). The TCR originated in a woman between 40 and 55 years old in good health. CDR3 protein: CASSLKGTEAFF. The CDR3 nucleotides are TGCGCCAGCAGCCTGAAGGGGACTGAAGCTTTCTTT.